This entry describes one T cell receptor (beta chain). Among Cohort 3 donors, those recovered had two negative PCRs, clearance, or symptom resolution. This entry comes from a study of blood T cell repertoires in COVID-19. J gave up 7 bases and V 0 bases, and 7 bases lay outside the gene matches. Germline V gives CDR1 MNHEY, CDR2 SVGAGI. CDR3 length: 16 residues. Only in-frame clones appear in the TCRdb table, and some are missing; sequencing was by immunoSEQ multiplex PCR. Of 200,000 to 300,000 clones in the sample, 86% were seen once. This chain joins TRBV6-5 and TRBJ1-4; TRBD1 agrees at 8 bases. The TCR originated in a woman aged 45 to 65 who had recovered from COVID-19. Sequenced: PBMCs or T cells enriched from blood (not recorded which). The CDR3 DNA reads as TGTGCCAGCAGTTACTCGCGGGGACAGGTCGGTGAAAAACTGTTTTTT. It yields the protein CASSYSRGQVGEKLFF.